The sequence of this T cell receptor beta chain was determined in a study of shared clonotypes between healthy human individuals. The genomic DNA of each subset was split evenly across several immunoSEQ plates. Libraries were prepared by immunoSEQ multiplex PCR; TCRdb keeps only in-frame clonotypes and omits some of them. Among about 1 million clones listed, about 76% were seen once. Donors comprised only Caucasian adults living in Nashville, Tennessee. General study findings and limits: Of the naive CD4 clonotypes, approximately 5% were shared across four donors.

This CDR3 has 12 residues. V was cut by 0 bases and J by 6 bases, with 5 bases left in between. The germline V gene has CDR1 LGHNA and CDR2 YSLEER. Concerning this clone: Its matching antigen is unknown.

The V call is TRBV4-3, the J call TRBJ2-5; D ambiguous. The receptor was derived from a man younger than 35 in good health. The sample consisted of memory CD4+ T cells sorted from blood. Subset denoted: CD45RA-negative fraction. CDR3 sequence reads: CASSQDLKTQYF. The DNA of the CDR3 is TGCGCCAGCAGCCAAGATTTAAAGACCCAGTACTTC.